This TCR beta chain is from a study of identical twins (TCRdb year 2016). Broadly, across the study: The study deep-sequenced TCR alpha and beta repertoires from monozygotic twins, unrelated adults of various ages and cord blood to test whether fetal clonotypes persist. To rule out contamination, the twin experiments were replicated at different times with different library preparation protocols.

Libraries were prepared through 5' RACE. Instrument used: Illumina HiSeq 2000. Template switching introduced a universal primer binding site; the final cDNA contained a unique molecular identifier, enabling accurate counting of TCR cDNA molecules. Specific primers in the conserved constant-segment region were used to synthesize first-strand cDNA for the TCR alpha and beta chains. To control for contamination, each cDNA library was double barcoded with a SMART-Mk sample barcode plus Illumina barcodes. TruSeq adapter sequences and Illumina sample barcodes were added in two successive PCR steps. TCR alpha and beta cDNA libraries were sequenced on the Illumina HiSeq platform with custom primers. For the original study's pipeline: Raw reads were processed with MiGEC to extract unique molecular identifiers, and MiXCR was used to determine CDR3 positions. Recombination models were inferred per individual with the repgenHMM and IGoR tools using an EM algorithm. The analysis of shared clonotypes was done with the tcR package in R, with sharing normalized by the product of cloneset sizes. To study raw recombination without the effects of thymic and clonal selection, out-of-frame nonproductive sequences were analyzed. In-frame beta chains were kept once TCRdb had trimmed the public reads at Q25 with fastp and called clones with MiXCR. CDR3 protein duplicates are merged, each entry listing the most common genes and DNA. It is TCRdb's table, rather than the study itself, that gives the V and J calls and clone size. The sample yields 420,000 or so distinct CDR3 sequences; about 18% were counted once. Jointly, the top ten make up approximately 12% of the sample.

The germline ends are 13 bases apart after V is trimmed by 3 bases and J by 6 bases. CDR3 length: 14 amino acids, cysteine to phenylalanine. Just CDR3 DNA is preserved here, 42 bases in frame from base 1. From the germline V gene, CDR1 is LGHNA and CDR2 is YSLEER. What the work shows at the level of the full study, not this receptor alone: Because the same donors could not be followed over many years, conclusions were based on cross-sectional statistical analysis. Abundant cord blood beta clonotypes carried fewer insertions; young adult naive repertoires showed a weaker similar trend, while memory repertoires showed none. Compared with coincidental sharing between unrelated individuals, out-of-frame TCR alpha sequences shared between twins had an excess of sequences with low generation probability. Recombination models systematically underestimated out-of-frame TCR alpha sharing in monozygotic twins but agreed with sharing between unrelated individuals. In beta out-of-frame sequences, excess twin sharing was weaker, because having fewer shared sequences lowered the signal-to-noise ratio. Invariant T cells such as MAIT and iNKT could partly confound zero-insertion analyses, although diverse VJ usage argued against such confounding for most clonotypes.

This clonotype was observed at least ten times. Its antigen target is currently unknown. No per-base quality is available; no much larger clone lies one base away. Only healthy Caucasian donors were included. The study also sequenced three unrelated non-twin adults: a male aged 18 to 30, a male aged 50 to 60 and a female aged 50 to 60. Miltenyi CD45RO+ enrichment and human naive T-cell isolation kits were used to isolate memory (CD45RO+) and naive T cells from PBMC. This receptor was obtained from a man aged 50 to 59 in good health. Material: naive T cells sorted from blood. The cell subset or site label, as the study defines it: cells isolated with a human naive T-cell isolation kit. This receptor chain uses TRBV4-3 and TRBJ2-3; the D gene identity is not certain. The CDR3 region: CASSQGSSLDTQYF. The nucleotide sequence reads as follows: TGCGCCAGCAGCCAGGGATCGAGTTTGGATACGCAGTATTTT.